These 23 T cell receptor beta chains were all obtained from the same sample, sequenced in a study of shared clonotypes between healthy human individuals. Sequencing used immunoSEQ multiplex PCR; TCRdb keeps in-frame clones, though not all of them. The repertoire consists of roughly 2.5 million clones, with 90% to 95% occurring once and the leading ten covering roughly 0.13%. The specimen sequenced was naive CD4+ T cells sorted from blood. Sample subset: CD45RA+ positively selected. The receptors derive from a man between 18 and 29 years old in good health.

V and J are TRBV6-1 and TRBJ1-1; TRBD1 might be the D (6 bases). Trimming took off 1 base at V and 12 bases at J, with 9 bases between the two ends. The CDR3 has 11 amino acids. Germline-derived CDR1 and CDR2 are MNHNS and SASEGT. The CDR3 here is CASSEGGGTFF. DNA of the CDR3: TGTGCCAGCAGTGAAGGAGGGGGAACTTTCTTT.

This chain joins TRBV5-1 and TRBJ1-2; 8 bases are shared with TRBD1. Germline lookup yields CDR1 SGHRS and CDR2 YFSETQ. V was clipped by 4 bases and J by 1 base; unmatched bases: 6. CDR3 length: 15 amino acids. CDR3 residues: CASSRRDRINYGYTF. The CDR3 DNA sequence: TGCGCCAGCAGCCGCCGGGACAGGATTAACTATGGCTACACCTTC.

This clone has a single count. V gene TRBV9 combines with J gene TRBJ1-3; TRBD1 agrees at 7 bases. The V gene's germline CDR1 is SGDLS and CDR2 YYNGEE. With V trimmed by 3 bases and J by 1 base, 16 bases remained unmatched. This CDR3 comprises 19 residues. CDR3 in DNA: TGTGCCAGCAGCGGGGACAGCCCAGCGGGACTGCAGTCTGGAAACACCATATATTTT. Amino acid sequence: CASSGDSPAGLQSGNTIYF. Full variable domain (missing parts from reference TRBV9 and TRBJ1-3): DSGVTQTPKHLITATGQRVTLRCSPRSGDLSVYWYQQSLDQGLQFLIQYYNGEERAKGNILERFSAQQFPDLHSELNLSSLELGDSALYFCASSGDSPAGLQSGNTIYFGEGSWLTVV.

This chain links TRBV5-8 with TRBJ1-4, with D possibly being TRBD1 (6 bases). V lost 4 bases and J 13 bases, leaving 11 bases between the germline ends. CDR3 length equals 11 residues. The germline gives CDR1 SGHTS, CDR2 YDEGEE. CDR3 residues: CASSRGLRLFF. Written as DNA, the CDR3 is TGTGCCAGCAGCCGGGGGCTCCGACTGTTTTTT.

The chain employs TRBV29-1 and TRBJ1-1; D is undetermined. Between the trimmed V and J ends, which lost 4 bases and 6 bases, there was a span of 12 bases. The CDR3 sequence is 12 residues long. Germline assignment: CDR1 SQVTM and CDR2 ANQGSEA. This CDR3 is CSVVIPGAEAFF. Here the CDR3 DNA reads TGCAGCGTTGTCATACCCGGGGCTGAAGCTTTCTTT.

J is TRBJ1-2 and V is TRBV6-1, with D possibly TRBD1 on 5 matching bases. The CDR3 runs to 11 residues. The germline gives CDR1 MNHNS, CDR2 SASEGT. The V gene lost 8 bases and the J gene lost 5 bases, with 9 bases spanning the gap. Here the CDR3 reads CASGGRYGYTF. Here the CDR3 DNA reads TGTGCCAGCGGGGGAAGGTATGGCTACACCTTC.

The chain links TRBV5-1 to TRBJ2-7; D unresolved. This CDR3 region has 16 residues. Germline V gives CDR1 SGHRS, CDR2 YFSETQ. The ends were cut back, 0 bases at V and 0 bases at J, with 13 bases in the middle. This CDR3 reads CASSLVGHPSSYEQYF. CDR3 DNA: TGCGCCAGCAGCTTGGTTGGGCATCCCAGCTCCTACGAGCAGTACTTC.

The chain recombines TRBV19 with TRBJ2-7; 7 bases are shared with TRBD1. J was trimmed by 3 bases and V by 1 base; bases with no gene match: 12. From germline, CDR1 is LNHDA and CDR2 SQIVND (reference sequence). There are 17 residues in the CDR3. This chain's CDR3 is CASSIGSGTATIYEQYF. Written as DNA, the CDR3 is TGTGCCAGTAGTATAGGATCCGGGACAGCTACTATCTACGAGCAGTACTTC.

This clone occurred a few times. The genes are TRBV6-1 and TRBJ1-1; D possibly corresponds to TRBD1 (5 bases). The V end was cut by 2 bases, the J end by 1 base, with 11 bases between. Germline lookup yields CDR1 MNHNS and CDR2 SASEGT. CDR3 size: 15 residues. The CDR3 sequence: CASSEKGQRNTEAFF. The CDR3 bases are TGTGCCAGCAGTGAAAAGGGGCAGAGGAACACTGAAGCTTTCTTT.

Turning to this clone: At one of its ends the junction is not consistent with the germline gene, which may arise from a read error. This chain joins TRBV7-7 and TRBJ2-3; TRBD2 matches at 11 bases. The CDR3 loop spans 14 amino acids. From germline, CDR1 is SSHAT and CDR2 FNYEAQ (reference sequence). The DNA of the CDR3 is TGTGCTAGCAGCCCACTAGCGGGAGTAGATACGCAGTATTTT. Translating gives CASSPLAGVDTQYF. Supplemented by reference TRBV7-7 and TRBJ2-3, the full variable domain reads GAGVSQSPRYKVTKRGQDVTLRCDPISSHATLYWYQQALGQGPEFLTYFNYEAQPDKSGLPSDRFSAERPEGSISTLTIQRTEQRDSAMYRCASSPLAGVDTQYFGPGTRLTVL.

CDR3 bases: TGCGCCAGCAGCCTCCTTAGTAGCAGGCTCCCCTTTAGCTATGAGCAGTTCTTC. Amino acids: CASSLLSSRLPFSYEQFF. The chain couples TRBV4-1 to TRBJ2-1; D is uncertain. The CDR3 runs 18 residues. Germline-derived CDR1 and CDR2 are MGHRA and YSYEKL. V gave up 4 bases and J gave up 8 bases, with 27 bases separating them.

The rearrangement uses TRBV4-1 and TRBJ1-6, with D maybe TRBD1 (5 bases). The CDR3 contains 17 residues. Germline CDR1 is MGHRA and CDR2 is YSYEKL. Between the trimmed V and J ends, which lost 1 base and 6 bases, there was a span of 16 bases. The CDR3 DNA follows: TGCGCCAGCAGCCAAGTGACAGCACAAGCCCTTAATTCACCCCTCCACTTT. Translated, it gives CASSQVTAQALNSPLHF.

The V call is TRBV11-2, the J call TRBJ2-1, with TRBD2 matching 7 bases. CDR1 SGHAT and CDR2 FQNNGV come from the germline V gene. This CDR3 is built from 15 residues. Trimming removed 1 base from V and 9 bases from J; junction bases left unmatched: 9. CDR3 protein: CASSLAPGAGSEQFF. In DNA, the CDR3 is TGTGCCAGCAGCTTAGCCCCTGGAGCGGGGAGTGAGCAGTTCTTC.

This clone has only one observation. V and J are TRBV28 and TRBJ1-2; no firm D call. V was shortened by 2 bases and J by 5 bases, with 12 bases between the two germline ends. The CDR3 covers 14 residues. Germline V gives CDR1 MDHEN, CDR2 SYDVKM. As DNA, the CDR3 is TGTGCCAGCAGTTTAGAACAGCTTTCTTATGGCTACACCTTC. It codes for CASSLEQLSYGYTF.

This clone showed up just once. This chain joins TRBV4-1 and TRBJ1-5, with D possibly matching TRBD1 (6 bases). Germline CDR1 MGHRA, CDR2 YSYEKL. The CDR3 is made up of 15 amino acids. V shed 0 bases and J shed 5 bases, with 11 bases lying between them. The CDR3 DNA reads as TGCGCCAGCAGCCAAGATGGGCAGGGGTATCAGCCCCAGCATTTT. It encodes CASSQDGQGYQPQHF.

Comment on this clone: Other DNA sequences in the same sample also yield this CDR3. The V gene is TRBV5-1, the J gene TRBJ1-5, with a tentative D call TRBD1 (5 bases). V lost 5 bases and J lost 1, with 13 bases in between. Germline CDR1 SGHRS, CDR2 YFSETQ. The CDR3 length is 15 residues. Here the CDR3 reads CASSLQGESNQPQHF. The CDR3 DNA reads TGCGCCAGCAGTTTGCAAGGGGAAAGCAATCAGCCCCAGCATTTT.

Comment on this clone: This same CDR3 is encoded by further DNA sequences in the sample. The CDR3 DNA sequence: TGTGCCAGCTCACCGGGCCGGGGGGATACGCAGTATTTT. Translation: CASSPGRGDTQYF. This chain joins TRBV18 and TRBJ2-3; tentative D call: TRBD2 (6 bases). Germline CDR1 is KGHSH and CDR2 is LQKENI. Trimming stripped 3 bases from V and 6 bases from J, with 10 bases between. The CDR3 totals 13 residues.

The J gene is TRBJ2-1, the V gene TRBV11-2, with 8 positions matching TRBD1. Germline CDR1 and CDR2: SGHAT and FQNNGV. The CDR3 is 12 amino acids. The V and J ends lost 10 bases and 6 bases, in that order; junction bases with no gene match: 5. The chain's CDR3 is CAIGTGRNEQFF. CDR3 nucleotide sequence: TGTGCCATCGGGACAGGTCGCAATGAGCAGTTCTTC.

In this sample, this clone turned up a few times. V is TRBV7-2 and J is TRBJ1-5; no reliable D call. Trimming took 3 bases from V and 4 from J, leaving 4 bases between them. Germline V gene lookup returns CDR1 SGHTA and CDR2 FQGNSA. The length of the CDR3 is 12 residues. The CDR3 DNA is TGTGCCAGCAGCTTTCGGAATCAGCCCCAGCATTTT. It is translated as CASSFRNQPQHF.

This chain uses TRBV7-2 with TRBJ2-7; possibly TRBD2 for D (5 bases). CDR1 and CDR2 from the germline V gene are SGHTA and FQGNSA. The CDR3 sequence is 14 residues long. Between the trimmed V and J ends, which lost 5 bases and 5 bases, there was a span of 16 bases. In DNA form, the CDR3 reads TGTGCCAGCAGCCTCGAGGGTCAGTACCACGAGCAGTACTTC. As protein: CASSLEGQYHEQYF.

The chain links TRBV29-1 to TRBJ1-1; no firm D call. V was pared by 3 bases and J by 4 bases, with 12 bases between. CDR1 is SQVTM, CDR2 ANQGSEA, per germline. This CDR3 spans 13 amino acids. CDR3 in amino acids: CSVDLGPITEAFF. The CDR3 coding sequence is TGCAGCGTTGATCTTGGGCCGATCACTGAAGCTTTCTTT. The complete variable domain, with remaining parts taken from reference TRBV29-1 and TRBJ1-1, reads SAVISQKPSRDICQRGTSLTIQCQVDSQVTMMFWYRQQPGQSLTLIATANQGSEATYESGFVIDKFPISRPNLTFSTLTVSNMSPEDSSIYLCSVDLGPITEAFFGQGTRLTVV.

The chain couples TRBV28 to TRBJ1-5, with 8 nucleotides matching TRBD1. V shed 8 bases, J shed 6 bases, and the junction held 3 bases outside the gene matches. This CDR3 comprises 12 residues. Germline lookup yields CDR1 MDHEN and CDR2 SYDVKM. In DNA, the CDR3 is TGTGCCAGCGGCGACAGGGGTCAGCCCCAGCATTTT. Translated: CASGDRGQPQHF.

The V call is TRBV7-9, the J call TRBJ2-1; 8 nucleotides match TRBD2. V gave up 5 bases and J gave up 0 bases; unmatched junction bases: 12. Germline V gene data show CDR1 as SEHNR and CDR2 as FQNEAQ (reference sequence). This CDR3 has 18 amino acids. This CDR3 is CASSVGLAGSPSYNEQFF. The CDR3, as DNA: TGTGCCAGCAGCGTGGGGCTAGCGGGTTCACCCTCCTACAATGAGCAGTTCTTC.